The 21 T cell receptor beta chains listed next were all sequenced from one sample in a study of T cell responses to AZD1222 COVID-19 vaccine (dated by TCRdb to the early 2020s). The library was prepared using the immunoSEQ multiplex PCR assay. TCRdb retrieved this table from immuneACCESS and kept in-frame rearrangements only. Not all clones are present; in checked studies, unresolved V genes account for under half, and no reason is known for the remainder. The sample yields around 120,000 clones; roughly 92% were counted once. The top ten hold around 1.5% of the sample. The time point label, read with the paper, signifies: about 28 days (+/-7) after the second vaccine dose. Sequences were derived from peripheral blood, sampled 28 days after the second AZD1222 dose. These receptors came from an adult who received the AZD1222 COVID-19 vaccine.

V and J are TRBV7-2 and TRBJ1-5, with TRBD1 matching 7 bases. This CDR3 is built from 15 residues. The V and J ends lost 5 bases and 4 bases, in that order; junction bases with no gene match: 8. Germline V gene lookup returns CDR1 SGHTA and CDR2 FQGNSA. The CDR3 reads CASSPRQGTNQPQHF. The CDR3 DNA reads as TGTGCCAGCAGCCCAAGACAGGGTACGAATCAGCCCCAGCATTTT. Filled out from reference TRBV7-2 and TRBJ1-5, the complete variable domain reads GAGVSQSPSNKVTEKGKDVELRCDPISGHTALYWYRQSLGQGLEFLIYFQGNSAPDKSGLPSDRFSAERTGGSVSTLTIQRTQQEDSAVYLCASSPRQGTNQPQHFGDGTRLSIL.

The DNA of the CDR3 is TGTGCCAGCAGACCCCTGACAGGGGTCAATTCACCCCTCCACTTT. Residues: CASRPLTGVNSPLHF. V gene TRBV27 combines with J gene TRBJ1-6; 8 bases match TRBD1. The CDR3 covers 15 residues. V gave up 6 bases and J gave up 7 bases; unmatched junction bases: 8. Per the germline V gene, CDR1 is MNHEY and CDR2 is SMNVEV (reference sequence).

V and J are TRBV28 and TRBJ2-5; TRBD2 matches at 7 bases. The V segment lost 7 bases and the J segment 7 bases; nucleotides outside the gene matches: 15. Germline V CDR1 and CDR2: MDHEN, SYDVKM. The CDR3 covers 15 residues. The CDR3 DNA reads TGTGCCAGCATCCTGGGGGGAGAGCGCGGGGGGACCCAGTACTTC. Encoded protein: CASILGGERGGTQYF.

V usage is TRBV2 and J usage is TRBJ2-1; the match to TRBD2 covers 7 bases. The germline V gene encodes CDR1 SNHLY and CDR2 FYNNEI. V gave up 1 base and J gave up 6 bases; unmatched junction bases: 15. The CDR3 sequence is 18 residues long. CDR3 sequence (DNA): TGTGCCAGCAGTGAAGACGGCGGGAGTATATTCGGTATCAATGAGCAGTTCTTC. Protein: CASSEDGGSIFGINEQFF.

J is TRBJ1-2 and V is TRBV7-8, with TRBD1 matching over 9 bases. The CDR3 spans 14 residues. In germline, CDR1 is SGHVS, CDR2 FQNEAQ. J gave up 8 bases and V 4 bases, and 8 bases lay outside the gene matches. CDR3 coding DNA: TGTGCCAGCAGCTCGCAAACAGGGGGCCGGGGCTACACCTTC. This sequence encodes CASSSQTGGRGYTF.

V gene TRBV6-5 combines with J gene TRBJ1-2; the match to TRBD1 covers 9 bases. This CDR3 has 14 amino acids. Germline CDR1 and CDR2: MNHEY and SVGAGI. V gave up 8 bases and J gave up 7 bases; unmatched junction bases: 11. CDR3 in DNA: TGTGCCAGCCTGAACCCCGGGACAGGGTTTGGCTACACCTTC. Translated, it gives CASLNPGTGFGYTF.

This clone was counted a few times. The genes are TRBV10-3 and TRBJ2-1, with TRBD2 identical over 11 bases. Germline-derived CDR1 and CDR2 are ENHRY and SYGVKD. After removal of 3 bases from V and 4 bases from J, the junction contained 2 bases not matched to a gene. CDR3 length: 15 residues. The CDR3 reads CAISEGTSGYNEQFF. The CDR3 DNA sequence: TGTGCCATCAGTGAAGGGACTAGCGGATACAATGAGCAGTTCTTC.

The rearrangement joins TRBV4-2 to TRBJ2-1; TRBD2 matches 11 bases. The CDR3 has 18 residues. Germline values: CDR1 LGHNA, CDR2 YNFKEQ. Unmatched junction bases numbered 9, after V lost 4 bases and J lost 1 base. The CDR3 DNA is TGTGCCAGCAGCCCGGGACTAGCGGTCCTAAAGTCCTACAATGAGCAGTTCTTC. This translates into CASSPGLAVLKSYNEQFF.

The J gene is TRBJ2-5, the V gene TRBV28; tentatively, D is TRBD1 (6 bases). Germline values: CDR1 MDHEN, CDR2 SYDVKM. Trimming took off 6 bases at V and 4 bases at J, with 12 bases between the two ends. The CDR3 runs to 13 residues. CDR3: CASRQTGGETQYF. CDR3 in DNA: TGTGCCAGCAGGCAGACAGGAGGAGAGACCCAGTACTTC.

Here the CDR3 reads CASSPLSSRDTQYF. The CDR3 nucleotides read TGCGCCAGCAGCCCCCTCTCGTCGCGGGATACGCAGTATTTT. This rearrangement joins TRBV4-1 to TRBJ2-3; no clear D gene. With 4 bases removed from V and 6 bases from J, the gap between germline ends came to 14 bases. Germline lookup yields CDR1 MGHRA and CDR2 YSYEKL. The CDR3 length is 14 residues.

CDR3: CASSVTGNTIYF. CDR3 nucleotides: TGCGCCAGCAGTGTCACAGGAAACACCATATATTTT. This rearrangement joins TRBV10-2 to TRBJ1-3, with D unresolved. V was trimmed by 4 bases and J by 4 bases, leaving 5 bases between them. CDR3 length: 12 residues. CDR1 and CDR2 from the germline V gene are WSHSY and SAAADI.

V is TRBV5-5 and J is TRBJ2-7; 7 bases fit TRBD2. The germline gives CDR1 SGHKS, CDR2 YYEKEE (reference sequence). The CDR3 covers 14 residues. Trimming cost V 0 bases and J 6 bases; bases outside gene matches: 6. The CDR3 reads CASSLVRGILEQYF. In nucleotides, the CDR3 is TGTGCCAGCAGCTTGGTGCGGGGGATTCTCGAGCAGTACTTC.

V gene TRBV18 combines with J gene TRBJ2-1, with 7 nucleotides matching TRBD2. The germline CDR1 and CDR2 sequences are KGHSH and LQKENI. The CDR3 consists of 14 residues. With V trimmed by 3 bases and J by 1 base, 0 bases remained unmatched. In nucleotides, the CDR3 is TGTGCCAGCTCACCGGGGGGGTCCTACAATGAGCAGTTCTTC. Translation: CASSPGGSYNEQFF.

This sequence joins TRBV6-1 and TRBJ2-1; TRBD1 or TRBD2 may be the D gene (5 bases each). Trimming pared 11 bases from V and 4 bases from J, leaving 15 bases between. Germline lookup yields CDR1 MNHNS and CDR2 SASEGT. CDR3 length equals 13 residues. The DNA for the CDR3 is TGTGCCGGGAGAAGTTGGGGGTACAATGAGCAGTTCTTC. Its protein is CAGRSWGYNEQFF.

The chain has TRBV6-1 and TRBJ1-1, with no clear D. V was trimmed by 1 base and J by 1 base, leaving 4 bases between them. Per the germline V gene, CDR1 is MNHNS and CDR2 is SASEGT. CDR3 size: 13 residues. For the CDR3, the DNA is TGTGCCAGCAGTGAAGACGGGAACACTGAAGCTTTCTTT. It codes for CASSEDGNTEAFF.

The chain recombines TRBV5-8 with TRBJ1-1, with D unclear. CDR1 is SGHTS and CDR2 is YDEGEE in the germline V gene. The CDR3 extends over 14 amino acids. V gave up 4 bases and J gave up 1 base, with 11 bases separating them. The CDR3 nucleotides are TGTGCCAGCAGCATACATAGACCGAACACTGAAGCTTTCTTT. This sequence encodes CASSIHRPNTEAFF.

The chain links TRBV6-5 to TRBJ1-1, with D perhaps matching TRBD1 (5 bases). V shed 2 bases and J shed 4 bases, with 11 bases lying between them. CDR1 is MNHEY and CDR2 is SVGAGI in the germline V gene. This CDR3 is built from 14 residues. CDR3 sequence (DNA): TGTGCCAGCAGTTACCTGAACGGGGGCACTGAAGCTTTCTTT. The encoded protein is CASSYLNGGTEAFF.

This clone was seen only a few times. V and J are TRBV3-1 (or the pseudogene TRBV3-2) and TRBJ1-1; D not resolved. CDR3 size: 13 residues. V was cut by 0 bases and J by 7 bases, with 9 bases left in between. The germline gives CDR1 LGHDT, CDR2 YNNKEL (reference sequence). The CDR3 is CASSQDLDNEAFF. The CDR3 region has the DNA TGTGCCAGCAGCCAAGATCTTGACAATGAAGCTTTCTTT.

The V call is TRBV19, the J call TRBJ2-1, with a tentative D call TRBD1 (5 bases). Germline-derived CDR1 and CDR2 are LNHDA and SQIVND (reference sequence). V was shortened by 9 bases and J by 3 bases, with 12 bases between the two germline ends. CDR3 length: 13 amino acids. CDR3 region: CASWPGNYNEQFF. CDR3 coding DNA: TGTGCCAGCTGGCCAGGGAACTACAATGAGCAGTTCTTC.

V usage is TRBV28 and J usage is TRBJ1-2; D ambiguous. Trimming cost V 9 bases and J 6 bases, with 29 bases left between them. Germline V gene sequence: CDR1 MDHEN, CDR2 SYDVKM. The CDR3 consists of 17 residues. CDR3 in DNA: TGTGCCAGTCTCCCCGCCCCCCAAGGACCGATAGTCAATGGCTACACCTTC. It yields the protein CASLPAPQGPIVNGYTF.

CDR3 protein: CASSLFQGSYEQYF. The CDR3 DNA follows: TGTGCCAGCAGCTTGTTCCAGGGCTCCTACGAGCAGTACTTC. This chain uses TRBV7-9 with TRBJ2-7, with D perhaps matching TRBD1 (5 bases). Germline V gene lookup returns CDR1 SEHNR and CDR2 FQNEAQ (reference sequence). This CDR3 has 14 amino acids. Deletions cut 3 bases from V and 0 bases from J, with 9 bases between.